The clone carrying this T cell receptor beta chain appeared many times. Antigen unknown. For the second PCR, which ran for roughly 6 to 12 cycles, a sample-barcoded 5' primer and a J-beta primer mix were used. MiXCR, applied by TCRdb to the 5' RACE reads, yields one record per CDR3 protein. The table includes approximately 1,100,000 distinct CDR3 sequences, roughly 45% detected once. These data are taken from a study of blood T cells in healthy people across ages. The study's findings and limits: No conclusive comparison of naive versus antigen-experienced cells was possible with unsorted PBMCs.

Researchers collected roughly 9.8 milliliters of peripheral blood from every single donor. The TCR was taken from a woman aged 55-69 years in good health. Sample: blood.

The CDR3 loop reads CASSQDSPTGAISYEQFF. The CDR3 nucleotides are TGCGCCAGCAGCCAAGATTCCCCGACAGGGGCCATCTCATATGAGCAGTTCTTC. The chain employs TRBV4-1 and TRBJ2-1; 8 nucleotides align to TRBD1. The CDR3 length is 18 residues. With 0 bases clipped from V and 8 bases from J, the junction kept 15 bases outside the gene matches. Per the germline V gene, CDR1 is MGHRA and CDR2 is YSYEKL.